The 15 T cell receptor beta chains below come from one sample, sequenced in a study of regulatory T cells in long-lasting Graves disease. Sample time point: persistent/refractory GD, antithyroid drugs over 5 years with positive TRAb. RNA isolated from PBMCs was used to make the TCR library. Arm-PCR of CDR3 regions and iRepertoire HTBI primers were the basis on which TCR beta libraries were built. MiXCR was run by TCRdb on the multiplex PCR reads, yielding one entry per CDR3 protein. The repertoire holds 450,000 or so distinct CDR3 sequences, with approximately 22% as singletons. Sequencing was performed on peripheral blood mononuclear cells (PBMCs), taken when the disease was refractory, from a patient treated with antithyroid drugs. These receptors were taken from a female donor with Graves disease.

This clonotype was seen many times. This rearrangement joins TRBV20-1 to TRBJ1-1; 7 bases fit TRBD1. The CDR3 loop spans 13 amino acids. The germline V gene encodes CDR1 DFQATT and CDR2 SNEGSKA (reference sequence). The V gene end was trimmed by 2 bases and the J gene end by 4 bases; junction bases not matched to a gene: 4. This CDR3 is CSARLAGGTEAFF. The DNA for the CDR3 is TGCAGTGCTAGATTGGCAGGGGGCACTGAAGCTTTCTTT.

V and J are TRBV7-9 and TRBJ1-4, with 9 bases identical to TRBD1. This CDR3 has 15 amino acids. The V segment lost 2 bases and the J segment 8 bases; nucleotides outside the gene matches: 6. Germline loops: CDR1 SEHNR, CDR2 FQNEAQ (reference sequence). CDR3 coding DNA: TGTGCCAGCAGCTTACAACAGGGGGCAAGAGAAAAACTGTTTTTT. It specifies CASSLQQGAREKLFF.

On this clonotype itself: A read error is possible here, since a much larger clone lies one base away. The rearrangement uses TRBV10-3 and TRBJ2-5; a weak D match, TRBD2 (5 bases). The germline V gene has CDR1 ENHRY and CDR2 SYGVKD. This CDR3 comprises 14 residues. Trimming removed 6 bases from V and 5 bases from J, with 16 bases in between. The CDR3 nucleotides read TGTGCCATCAGCGACGGCGTACTAGGGGAGACCCAGTACTTC. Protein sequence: CAISDGVLGETQYF.

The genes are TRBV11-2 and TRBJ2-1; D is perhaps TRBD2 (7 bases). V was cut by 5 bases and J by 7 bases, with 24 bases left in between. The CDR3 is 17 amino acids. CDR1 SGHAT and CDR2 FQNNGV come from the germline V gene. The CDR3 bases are TGTGCCAGCAGCAACCCCGAGGGGGGAGGGCCGAGGAATGAGCAGTTCTTC. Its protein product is CASSNPEGGGPRNEQFF. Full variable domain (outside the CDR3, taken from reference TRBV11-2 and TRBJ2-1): EAGVAQSPRYKIIEKRQSVAFWCNPISGHATLYWYQQILGQGPKLLIQFQNNGVVDDSQLPKDRFSAERLKGVDSTLKIQPAKLEDSAVYLCASSNPEGGGPRNEQFFGPGTRLTVL.

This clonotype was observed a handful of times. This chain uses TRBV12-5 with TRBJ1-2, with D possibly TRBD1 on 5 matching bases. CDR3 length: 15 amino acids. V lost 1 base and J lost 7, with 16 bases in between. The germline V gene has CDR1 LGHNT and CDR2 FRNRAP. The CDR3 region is CASGLDGGGGVGYTF. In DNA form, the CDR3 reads TGTGCTAGTGGTTTGGACGGCGGAGGAGGGGTTGGCTACACCTTC.

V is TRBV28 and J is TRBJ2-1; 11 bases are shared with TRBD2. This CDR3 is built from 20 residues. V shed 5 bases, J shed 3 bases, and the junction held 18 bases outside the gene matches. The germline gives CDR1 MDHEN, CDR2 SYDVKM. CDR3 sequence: CASSPQKASGRSSVYNEQFF. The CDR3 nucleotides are TGTGCCAGCAGTCCCCAAAAGGCTAGCGGGAGGAGCTCCGTCTACAATGAGCAGTTCTTC.

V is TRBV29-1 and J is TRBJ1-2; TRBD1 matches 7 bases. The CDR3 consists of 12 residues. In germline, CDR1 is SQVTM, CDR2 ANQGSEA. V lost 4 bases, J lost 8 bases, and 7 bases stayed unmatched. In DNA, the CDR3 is TGCAGCGTTGGGCAGGGGGTTTTCGGCTACACCTTC. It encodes CSVGQGVFGYTF.

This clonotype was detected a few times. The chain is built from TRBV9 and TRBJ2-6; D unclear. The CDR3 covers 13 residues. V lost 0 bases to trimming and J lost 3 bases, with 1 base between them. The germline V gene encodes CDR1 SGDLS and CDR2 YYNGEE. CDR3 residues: CASSVVGANVLTF. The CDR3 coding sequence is TGTGCCAGCAGCGTAGTTGGGGCCAACGTCCTGACTTTC.

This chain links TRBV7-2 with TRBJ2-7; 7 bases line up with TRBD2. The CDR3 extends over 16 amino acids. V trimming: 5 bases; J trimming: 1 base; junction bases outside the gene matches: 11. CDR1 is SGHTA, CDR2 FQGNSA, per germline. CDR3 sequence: CASSPSRLAASYEQYF. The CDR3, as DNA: TGTGCCAGCAGCCCATCCAGACTAGCAGCTTCCTACGAGCAGTACTTC.

The CDR3 sequence is CASSQAGNNSPLHF. DNA of the CDR3: TGTGCCAGCAGCCAAGCAGGGAATAATTCACCCCTCCACTTT. The gene calls are TRBV3-1 and TRBJ1-6, with a tentative D call TRBD1 (5 bases). Germline-derived CDR1 and CDR2 are LGHDT and YNNKEL (reference sequence). This CDR3 is 14 amino acids long. Deletions cut 1 base from V and 5 bases from J, with 6 bases between.

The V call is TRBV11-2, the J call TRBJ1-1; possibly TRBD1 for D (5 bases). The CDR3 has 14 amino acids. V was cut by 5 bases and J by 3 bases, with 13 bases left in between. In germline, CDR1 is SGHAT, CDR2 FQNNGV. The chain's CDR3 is CASSPDTFDTEAFF. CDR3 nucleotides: TGTGCCAGCAGCCCGGACACTTTCGACACTGAAGCTTTCTTT.

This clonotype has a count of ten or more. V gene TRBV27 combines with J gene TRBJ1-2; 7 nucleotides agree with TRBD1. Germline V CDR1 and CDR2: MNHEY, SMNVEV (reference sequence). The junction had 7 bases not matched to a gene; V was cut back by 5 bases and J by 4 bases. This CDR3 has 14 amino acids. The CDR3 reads CASSQSGQIYGYTF. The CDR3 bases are TGTGCCAGCAGTCAATCGGGACAGATCTATGGCTACACCTTC.

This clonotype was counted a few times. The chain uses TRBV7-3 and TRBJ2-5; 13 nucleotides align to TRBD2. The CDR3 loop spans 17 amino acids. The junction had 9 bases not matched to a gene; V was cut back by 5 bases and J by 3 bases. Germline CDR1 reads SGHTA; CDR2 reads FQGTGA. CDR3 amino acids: CASSAFGLAGDKETQYF. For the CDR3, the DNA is TGTGCCAGCAGCGCTTTTGGACTAGCGGGGGATAAAGAGACCCAGTACTTC.

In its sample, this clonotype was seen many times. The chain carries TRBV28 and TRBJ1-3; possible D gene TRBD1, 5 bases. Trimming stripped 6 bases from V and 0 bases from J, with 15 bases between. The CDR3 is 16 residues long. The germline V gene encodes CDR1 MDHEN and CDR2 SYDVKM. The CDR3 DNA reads TGTGCCAGCAGCGAAAACAGGTTCGACTCTGGAAACACCATATATTTT. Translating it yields CASSENRFDSGNTIYF.

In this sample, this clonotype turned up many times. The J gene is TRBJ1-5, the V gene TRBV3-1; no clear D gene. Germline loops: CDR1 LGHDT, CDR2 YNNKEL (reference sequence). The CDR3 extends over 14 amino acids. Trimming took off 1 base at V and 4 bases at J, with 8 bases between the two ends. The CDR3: CASSQGTVNQPQHF. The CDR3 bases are TGTGCCAGCAGCCAAGGTACAGTTAATCAGCCCCAGCATTTT.